This entry features one T cell receptor (beta chain) sequence. This clone's antigen is unknown. Base qualities are missing; no much larger clone stands one base away. Genomic DNA was extracted with the Qiagen DNeasy kit from unsorted PBMCs and from negatively selected CD4+ and CD8+ fractions. TCR beta CDR3 regions were subjected to amplification by immunoSEQ multiplex PCR with primers that anneal to V and J segments. A synthetic immune receptor repertoire was used to minimize amplification bias, and any remaining bias was removed computationally after sequencing. The published analysis was carried out like this. Custom Python scripts were used to quantify repertoire diversity as the Shannon entropy index. The unsorted, CD4+ and CD8+ repertoires were each analyzed separately, with the exception of combined analyses, where CD4+ and CD8+ sequences were merged in silico. Clonal expansion was defined as at least a 2-fold frequency increase after treatment relative to C1D1, with a pseudocount of 0.5 for undetected baseline clones. Clones with 0 or 1 copy at C1D1 were classified as singleton clones, and clones with 2 or more copies were classified as non-singleton clones. Clones expanded in unsorted samples were annotated as CD4+, CD8+ or unknown by matching protein sequences in sorted samples from the same patient. Diversity changes from C1D1 to C4D1 were tested in paired samples using Wilcoxon tests. TCRdb took this table from immuneACCESS and kept in-frame rearrangements with V and J called. Such tables lack part of the clones; where checked against another copy, unresolved V genes explain under half of the gap, and the rest is unexplained. That table furnishes V, J and clone size, whereas the DNA furnished D and trimming. This sample comprises 25,000 to 35,000 clones, approximately 87% of them detected only once. 20% to 25% of the sample goes to the ten largest clones.

Between the V and J ends, shortened by 3 bases and 6 bases respectively, the junction contains 18 bases. From its cysteine to its phenylalanine, the CDR3 spans 16 amino acids. Of the read, only the CDR3 DNA is kept; its 48 bases are in frame from base 1. In the germline V gene, CDR1 corresponds to MDHEN and CDR2 to SYDVKM. The data are from a study of PD-1 blockade in classical Hodgkin lymphoma (dated by TCRdb to 2020 to 2022). About the full investigation: Nivolumab dosing was 3 mg/kg intravenously every 2 weeks, continuing until either disease progression or unacceptable toxicity. To define a peripheral blood immune signature of response to PD-1 blockade in classical Hodgkin lymphoma, the study combined TCR beta sequencing with CyTOF.

The label giving this sample's time point can be read as: cycle 2 day 1 (C2D1) of nivolumab. Every trial patient had relapsed following autologous stem cell transplantation, and prior brentuximab vedotin exposure was what differed among cohorts A, B and C. The trial cohort included more than 55 patients with relapsed/refractory classical Hodgkin lymphoma, and each patient had a best overall response of complete response, partial response or progressive disease. In the multi-cohort phase II CheckMate 205 trial, trial patients received single-agent nivolumab. An independent review committee assessed best overall response using the 2007 International Working Group response criteria. Trial PBMCs were collected just before the start of nivolumab (C1D1) and during therapy at cycle 2 day 1 and cycle 4 day 1. Peripheral blood was collected in 8 mL Vacutainer Cell Preparation Tubes, from which PBMCs were isolated by centrifugation and then cryopreserved.

On the study overall, not on this receptor specifically: Patients starting nivolumab less than 1 year after ASCT had lower diversity and were excluded from later analyses to avoid confounding by immune reconstitution. Baseline TCR diversity was reported to be lower in newly diagnosed patients than in healthy donors, and even lower in relapsed/refractory patients. Trial patients achieving complete response had baseline diversity similar to newly diagnosed patients, whereas partial responders and progressors had significantly lower diversity. CD4+ but not CD8+ TCR diversity rose significantly by C4D1 (p=0.0027 vs p=0.16), most apparent in complete responders (p=0.02). The study was restricted to a single clinical trial cohort, and the causes of repertoire differences, possibly disease activity or prior therapy, were left undefined.

This receptor was identified in a human donor with classical Hodgkin lymphoma. The rearranged chain carries TRBV28 and TRBJ1-5; a weak D assignment points to TRBD1 (6 bases agree). The source was peripheral blood mononuclear cells (PBMCs), collected before the second cycle of nivolumab. The DNA sequence is given as TGTGCCAGCAGTTTGGACCTGGGGGCAAGTGGTCAGCCCCAGCATTTT. The resulting protein is CASSLDLGASGQPQHF.